This T cell receptor (beta chain) was recovered during a study of blood T cell repertoires in COVID-19. Study-wide background: Some COVID-19 samples were acute and others convalescent; all came from the United States, Italy and Spain.

In the original workflow: Scientists estimated how many nucleated cells there were by amplifying reference gene primers. Profiling relied on immunoSEQ multiplex PCR, and the TCRdb table lists in-frame clones only, not all of them. V and J calls and clone size follow that table, whereas D and trimming were derived from the DNA. The sample gives 110,000 to 150,000 clones, roughly 85% of which show up once; about 3.2% is in the top ten. Germline lookup yields CDR1 LGHNA and CDR2 YNFKEQ. The J segment lost 7 bases and the V segment lost 9 bases, leaving 11 bases of the junction unmatched. The CDR3 extends over 14 amino acids.

J is TRBJ1-2 and V is TRBV4-2; 10 bases fit TRBD1. This TCR was sampled from a middle-aged man with acute or convalescent COVID-19. Sequencing was performed on peripheral blood. The CDR3 here is CASIPGDRGSGYTF. DNA for the CDR3: TGTGCCAGTATCCCCGGGGACAGGGGCTCTGGCTACACCTTC.